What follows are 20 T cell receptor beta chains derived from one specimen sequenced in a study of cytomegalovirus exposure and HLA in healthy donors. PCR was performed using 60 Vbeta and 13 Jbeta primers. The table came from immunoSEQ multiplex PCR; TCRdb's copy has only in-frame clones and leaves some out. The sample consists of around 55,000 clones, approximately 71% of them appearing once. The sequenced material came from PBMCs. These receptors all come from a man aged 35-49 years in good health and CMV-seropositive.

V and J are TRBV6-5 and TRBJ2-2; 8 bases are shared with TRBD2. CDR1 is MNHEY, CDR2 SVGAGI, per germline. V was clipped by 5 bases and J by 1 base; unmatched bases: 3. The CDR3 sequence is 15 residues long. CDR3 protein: CASSRGLENTGELFF. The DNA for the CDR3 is TGTGCCAGCAGTAGGGGACTAGAGAACACCGGGGAGCTGTTTTTT.

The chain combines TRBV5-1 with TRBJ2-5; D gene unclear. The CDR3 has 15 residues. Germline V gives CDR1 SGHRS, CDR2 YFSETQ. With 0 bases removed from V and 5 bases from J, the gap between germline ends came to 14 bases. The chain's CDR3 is CASSLVADSEETQYF. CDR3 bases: TGCGCCAGCAGCTTGGTGGCGGATTCTGAGGAGACCCAGTACTTC. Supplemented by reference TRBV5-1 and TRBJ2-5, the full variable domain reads KAGVTQTPRYLIKTRGQQVTLSCSPISGHRSVSWYQQTPGQGLQFLFEYFSETQRNKGNFPGRFSGRQFSNSRSEMNVSTLELGDSALYLCASSLVADSEETQYFGPGTRLLVL.

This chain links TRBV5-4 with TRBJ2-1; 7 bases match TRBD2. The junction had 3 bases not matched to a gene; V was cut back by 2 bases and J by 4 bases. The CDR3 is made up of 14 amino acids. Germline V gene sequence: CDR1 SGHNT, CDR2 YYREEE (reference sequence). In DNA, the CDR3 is TGTGCCAGCAGCTTAGCGGGGCGGTACAATGAGCAGTTCTTC. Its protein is CASSLAGRYNEQFF.

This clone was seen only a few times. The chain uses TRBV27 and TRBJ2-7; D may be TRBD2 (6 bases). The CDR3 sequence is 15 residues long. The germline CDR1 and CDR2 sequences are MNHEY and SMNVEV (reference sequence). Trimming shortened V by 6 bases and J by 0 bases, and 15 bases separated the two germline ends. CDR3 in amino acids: CASRSIAGFSYEQYF. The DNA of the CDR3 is TGTGCCAGCAGATCCATCGCGGGGTTCTCCTACGAGCAGTACTTC.

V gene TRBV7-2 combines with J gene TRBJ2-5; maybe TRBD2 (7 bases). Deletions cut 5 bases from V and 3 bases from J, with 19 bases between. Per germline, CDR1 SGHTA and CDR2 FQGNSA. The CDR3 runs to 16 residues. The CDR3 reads CASSRNGGRGEETQYF. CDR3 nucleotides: TGTGCCAGCAGCCGTAACGGGGGGCGGGGCGAAGAGACCCAGTACTTC.

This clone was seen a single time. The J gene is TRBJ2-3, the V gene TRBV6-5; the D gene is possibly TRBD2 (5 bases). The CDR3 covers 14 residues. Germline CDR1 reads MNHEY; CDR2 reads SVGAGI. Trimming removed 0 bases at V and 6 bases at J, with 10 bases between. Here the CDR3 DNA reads TGTGCCAGCAGTTACTCGAGGACTGCTGATACGCAGTATTTT. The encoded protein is CASSYSRTADTQYF.

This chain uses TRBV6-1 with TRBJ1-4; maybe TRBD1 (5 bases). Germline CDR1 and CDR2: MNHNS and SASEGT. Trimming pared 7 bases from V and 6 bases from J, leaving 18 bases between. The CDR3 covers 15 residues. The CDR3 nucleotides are TGTGCCAGCACCACCGATCGGGGGGAGGATGAAAAACTGTTTTTT. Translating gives CASTTDRGEDEKLFF.

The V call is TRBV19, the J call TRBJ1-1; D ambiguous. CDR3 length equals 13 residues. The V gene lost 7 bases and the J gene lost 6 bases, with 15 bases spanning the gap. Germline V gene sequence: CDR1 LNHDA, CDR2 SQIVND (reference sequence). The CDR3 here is CASNFAPGPEAFF. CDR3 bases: TGTGCCAGTAACTTCGCCCCTGGGCCTGAAGCTTTCTTT.

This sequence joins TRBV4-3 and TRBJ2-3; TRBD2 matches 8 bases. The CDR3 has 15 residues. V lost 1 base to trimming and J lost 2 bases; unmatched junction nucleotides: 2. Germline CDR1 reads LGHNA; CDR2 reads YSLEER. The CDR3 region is CASSQAGGNTDTQYF. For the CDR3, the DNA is TGCGCCAGCAGCCAAGCGGGAGGGAACACAGATACGCAGTATTTT.

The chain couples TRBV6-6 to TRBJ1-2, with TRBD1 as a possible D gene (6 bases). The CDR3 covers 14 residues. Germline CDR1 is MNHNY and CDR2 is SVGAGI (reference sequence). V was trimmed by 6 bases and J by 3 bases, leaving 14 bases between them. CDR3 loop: CASRWTDDDYGYTF. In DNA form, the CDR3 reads TGTGCCAGCAGATGGACAGATGACGACTATGGCTACACCTTC.

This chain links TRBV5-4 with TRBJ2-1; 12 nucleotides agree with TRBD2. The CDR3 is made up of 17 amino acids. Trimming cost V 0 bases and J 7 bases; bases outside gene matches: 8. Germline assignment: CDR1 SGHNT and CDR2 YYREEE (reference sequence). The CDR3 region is CASSLDPSGGARNEQFF. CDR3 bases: TGTGCCAGCAGCTTGGATCCTAGCGGGGGGGCGCGGAATGAGCAGTTCTTC. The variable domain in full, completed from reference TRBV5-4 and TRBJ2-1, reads ETGVTQSPTHLIKTRGQQVTLRCSSQSGHNTVSWYQQALGQGPQFIFQYYREEENGRGNFPPRFSGLQFPNYSSELNVNALELDDSALYLCASSLDPSGGARNEQFFGPGTRLTVL.

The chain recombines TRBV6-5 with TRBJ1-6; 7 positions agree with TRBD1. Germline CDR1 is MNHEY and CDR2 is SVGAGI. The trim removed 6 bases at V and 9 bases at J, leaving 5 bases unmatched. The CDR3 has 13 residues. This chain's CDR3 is CASSYTGASPLHF. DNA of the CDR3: TGTGCCAGCAGCTATACAGGGGCTTCACCCCTCCACTTT.

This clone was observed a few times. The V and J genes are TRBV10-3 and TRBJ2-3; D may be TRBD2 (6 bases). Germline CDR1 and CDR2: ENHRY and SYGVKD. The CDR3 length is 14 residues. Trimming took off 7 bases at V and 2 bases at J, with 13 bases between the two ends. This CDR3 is CAITRAGPTDTQYF. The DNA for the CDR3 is TGTGCCATCACCCGAGCGGGCCCCACAGATACGCAGTATTTT.

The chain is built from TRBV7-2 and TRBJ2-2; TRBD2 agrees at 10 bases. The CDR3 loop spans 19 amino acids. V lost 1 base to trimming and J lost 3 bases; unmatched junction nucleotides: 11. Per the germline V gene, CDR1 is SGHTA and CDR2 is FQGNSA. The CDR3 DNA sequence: TGTGCCAGCAGCTTAGGAGCGACTAGACTAGCGGGTTACACCGGGGAGCTGTTTTTT. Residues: CASSLGATRLAGYTGELFF.

The CDR3 region is CASRSSGNTIYF. In DNA, the CDR3 is TGTGCCAGCAGGTCATCTGGAAACACCATATATTTT. The chain joins TRBV6-5 to TRBJ1-3; D not certain. CDR1 is MNHEY and CDR2 is SVGAGI in the germline V gene. CDR3 size: 12 residues. Trimming pared 6 bases from V and 1 base from J, leaving 4 bases between.

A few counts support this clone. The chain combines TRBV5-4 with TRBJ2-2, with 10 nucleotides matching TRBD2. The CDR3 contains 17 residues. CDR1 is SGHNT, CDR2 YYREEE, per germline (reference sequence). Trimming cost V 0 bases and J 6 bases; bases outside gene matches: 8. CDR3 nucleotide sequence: TGTGCCAGCAGCTTGGTTGGAGCGGGGGGGCGGGCCGGGGAGCTGTTTTTT. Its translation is CASSLVGAGGRAGELFF.

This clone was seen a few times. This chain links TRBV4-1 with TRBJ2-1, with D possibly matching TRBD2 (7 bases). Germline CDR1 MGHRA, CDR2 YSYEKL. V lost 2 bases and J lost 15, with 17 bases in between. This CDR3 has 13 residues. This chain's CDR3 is CASSQNDRGAAFF. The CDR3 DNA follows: TGCGCCAGCAGCCAAAACGACCGGGGGGCCGCGTTCTTC.

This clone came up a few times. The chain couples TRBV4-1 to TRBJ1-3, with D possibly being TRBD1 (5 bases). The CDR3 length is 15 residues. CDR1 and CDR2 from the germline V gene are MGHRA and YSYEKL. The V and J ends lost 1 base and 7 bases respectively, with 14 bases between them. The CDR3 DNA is TGCGCCAGCAGCCAAGTTCGGGGGGGAATGAACACCATATATTTT. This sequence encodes CASSQVRGGMNTIYF.

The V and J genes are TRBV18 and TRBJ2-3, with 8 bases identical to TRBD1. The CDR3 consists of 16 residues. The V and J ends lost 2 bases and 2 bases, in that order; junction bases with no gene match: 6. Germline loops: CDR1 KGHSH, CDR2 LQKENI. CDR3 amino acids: CASSPRMTGDTDTQYF. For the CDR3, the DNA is TGTGCCAGCTCACCAAGGATGACAGGGGACACAGATACGCAGTATTTT.

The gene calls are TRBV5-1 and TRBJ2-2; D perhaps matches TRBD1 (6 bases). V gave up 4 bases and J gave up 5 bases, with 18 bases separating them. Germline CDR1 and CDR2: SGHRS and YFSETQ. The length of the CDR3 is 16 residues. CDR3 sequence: CASSQRQGSITGELFF. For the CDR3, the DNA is TGCGCCAGCAGCCAACGGCAGGGGTCTATTACCGGGGAGCTGTTTTTT.